This TCR beta chain was recorded in a study of CD8 T cells in Susac syndrome. Across the whole study: Sequenced Susac syndrome patients included more than five with clinically active disease and eight in remission. Treatment at blood withdrawal was none, corticosteroids, or intravenous immunoglobulin alone in Susac syndrome patients.

Worth noting for this clonotype: The antigen remains unidentified.

Study conclusions and caveats: Susac syndrome CD4+ T cell repertoires showed no clonal expansion.

Random hexamers were used to reverse transcribe roughly 0.45 to 1 ug of RNA. TCRdb processed the immunoSEQ multiplex PCR reads anew with MiXCR; each CDR3 protein has one entry. The sample includes tens of thousands of distinct CDR3 sequences, around 93% of them seen just once. Negative isolation yielded CD4+ and CD8+ T cells, and FACS enriched TEMRA cells. Trimming cost V 1 base and J 6 bases, with 14 bases left between them. The CDR3 spans 15 residues. Germline V gene lookup returns CDR1 MGHRA and CDR2 YSYEKL. The chain uses TRBV4-1 and TRBJ2-3; D perhaps matches TRBD2 (5 bases). This clonotype was sampled from a human donor with Susac syndrome. Sequencing was performed on CD4+ T cells from PBMCs. This CDR3 reads CASSQVTGLGDTQYF. CDR3 DNA sequence: TGCGCCAGCAGCCAAGTCACGGGGTTGGGTGATACGCAGTATTTT.